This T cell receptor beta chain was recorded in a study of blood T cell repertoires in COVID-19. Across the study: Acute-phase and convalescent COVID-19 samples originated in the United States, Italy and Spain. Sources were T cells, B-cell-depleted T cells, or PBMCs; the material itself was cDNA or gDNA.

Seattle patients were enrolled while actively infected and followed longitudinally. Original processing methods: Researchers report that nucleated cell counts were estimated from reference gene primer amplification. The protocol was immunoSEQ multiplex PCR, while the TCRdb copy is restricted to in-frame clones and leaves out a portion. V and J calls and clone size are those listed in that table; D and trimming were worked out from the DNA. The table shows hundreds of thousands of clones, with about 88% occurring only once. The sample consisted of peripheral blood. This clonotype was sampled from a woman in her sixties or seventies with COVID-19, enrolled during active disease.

The CDR3 spells CASRARGRGTETQYF. The CDR3 DNA reads as TGTGCCAGCAGGGCGAGGGGCAGGGGGACAGAGACCCAGTACTTC. V usage is TRBV3-1 (or the pseudogene TRBV3-2) and J usage is TRBJ2-5; 7 nucleotides agree with TRBD1. V was pared by 6 bases and J by 4 bases, with 11 bases of the junction left unmatched. Per germline, CDR1 LGHDT and CDR2 YNNKEL (reference sequence). The CDR3 contains 15 residues.